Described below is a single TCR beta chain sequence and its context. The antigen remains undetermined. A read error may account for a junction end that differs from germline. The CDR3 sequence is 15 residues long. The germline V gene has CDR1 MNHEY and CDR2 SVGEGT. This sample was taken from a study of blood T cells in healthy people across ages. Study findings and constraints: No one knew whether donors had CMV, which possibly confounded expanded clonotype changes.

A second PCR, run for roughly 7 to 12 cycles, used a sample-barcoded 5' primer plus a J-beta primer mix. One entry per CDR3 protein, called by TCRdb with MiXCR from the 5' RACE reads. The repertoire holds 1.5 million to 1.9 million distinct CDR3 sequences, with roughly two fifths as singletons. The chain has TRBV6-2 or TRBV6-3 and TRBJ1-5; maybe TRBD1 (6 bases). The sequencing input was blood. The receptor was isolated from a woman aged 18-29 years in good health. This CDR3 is CAGSGGGGLNQPQHF. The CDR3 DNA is TGTGCCGGCAGTGGTGGGGGCGGTCTCAATCAGCCCCAGCATTTT.